The clone carrying this T cell receptor beta chain was detected many times. The target antigen is unknown. This specimen comes from a study of neurological immune-mediated disorders. Study details: There were roughly 34 multiple sclerosis patients; approximately 31 were relapsing-remitting and 3 were secondary progressive. Findings and caveats of the study: There was no clinical or MRI feature that showed an association with the multiple sclerosis repertoire cluster. Phylogenetic analysis grouped 18 of 34 multiple sclerosis patients' repertoires together, suggesting a possible repertoire signature.

The cDNA was generated by 5'RACE with 10-nucleotide random UMIs. TCRdb called the 5' RACE reads again in MiXCR, with one record for every CDR3 protein. The table lists 65,000 to 90,000 distinct CDR3 sequences, about 5% of them singletons. The TCR was taken from a woman between 25 and 40 years old with multiple sclerosis. Input material: PBMCs.

The CDR3 DNA reads TGCGCCAGCAGCCAAGGGGACAGGGTAACGGAAGCTTTCTTT. Its protein product is CASSQGDRVTEAFF. The chain links TRBV4-1 to TRBJ1-1; 9 bases line up with TRBD1. Unmatched junction bases numbered 5, after V lost 1 base and J lost 8 bases. From germline, CDR1 is MGHRA and CDR2 YSYEKL. The CDR3 runs to 14 residues.